What follows are 12 T cell receptor beta chains derived from one specimen sequenced in a study of technical replicates of blood from a few donors. Only in-frame clones appear in the TCRdb table, and some are missing; sequencing was by immunoSEQ multiplex PCR. The table lists around 80,000 clones, about 94% of them singletons. The sample taken for sequencing was T cells isolated from PBMCs. These receptors originate from a human donor in good health.

V is TRBV10-1 and J is TRBJ2-7, with 12 bases matching TRBD2. V lost 10 bases and J lost 3; bases outside the gene matches: 13. Germline V gene data show CDR1 as WNHNN and CDR2 as SYGVQD (reference sequence). The CDR3 is 16 amino acids. The CDR3 nucleotides are TGCGCCACTAAGACTAGCGGGAGTCATTCAGGCTACGAGCAGTACTTC. Encoded protein: CATKTSGSHSGYEQYF.

The V and J genes are TRBV7-9 and TRBJ2-1; 9 bases match TRBD2. Germline V gives CDR1 SEHNR, CDR2 FQNEAQ (reference sequence). V dropped 6 bases and J dropped 3; count of bases not matched to a gene: 6. CDR3 size: 15 residues. CDR3 DNA sequence: TGTGCCAGCAGAGATGTAGCGGGAGTCTACAATGAGCAGTTCTTC. Its translation: CASRDVAGVYNEQFF. The complete variable domain, with remaining parts taken from reference TRBV7-9 and TRBJ2-1, reads DTGVSQNPRHKITKRGQNVTFRCDPISEHNRLYWYRQTLGQGPEFLTYFQNEAQLEKSRLLSDRFSAERPKGSFSTLEIQRTEQGDSAMYLCASRDVAGVYNEQFFGPGTRLTVL.

The rearrangement joins TRBV6-5 to TRBJ1-4; no firm D call. Trimming pared 2 bases from V and 6 bases from J, leaving 13 bases between. This CDR3 spans 15 amino acids. CDR1 and CDR2 from the germline V gene are MNHEY and SVGAGI. This chain's CDR3 is CASSYLEGLDEKLFF. Written as DNA, the CDR3 is TGTGCCAGCAGTTACCTGGAGGGTTTGGATGAAAAACTGTTTTTT.

This chain links TRBV4-3 with TRBJ2-5, with 12 bases fitting TRBD2. This CDR3 contains 17 residues. J was trimmed by 5 bases and V by 0 bases; bases with no gene match: 7. From germline, CDR1 is LGHNA and CDR2 YSLEER. Here the CDR3 DNA reads TGCGCCAGCAGCCAAGATCGGCTAGCGGGAGGGCACGAGACCCAGTACTTC. Protein: CASSQDRLAGGHETQYF.

This chain connects TRBV21-1 to TRBJ1-1; the table's D call, TRBD1, has no DNA check behind it. TRBV21-1 is deemed a pseudogene. The CDR3 consists of 16 residues. The CDR3 protein is CASSKKGSRVKTEAFF. Here the CDR3 DNA reads TGTGCCAGCAGCAAAAAGGGGTCAAGGGTGAAAACTGAAGCTTTCTTT.

The V and J genes are TRBV28 and TRBJ1-2; possible D gene TRBD1, 5 bases. The V end was cut by 8 bases, the J end by 5 bases, with 24 bases between. This CDR3 region has 16 residues. CDR1 and CDR2 (germline): MDHEN, SYDVKM. CDR3 nucleotides: TGTGCCAGCTGTTCGGCAACCCTGGACATTCATTATGGCTACACCTTC. Translating gives CASCSATLDIHYGYTF.

The chain recombines TRBV4-1 with TRBJ1-2, with TRBD1 matching over 7 bases. The CDR3 totals 17 residues. J lost 6 bases, V lost 4 bases, and 17 bases had no gene match. Germline V gives CDR1 MGHRA, CDR2 YSYEKL. In DNA form, the CDR3 reads TGCGCCAGCAGCCCAGCAAGAGCGACAGACAGGGTACATGGCTACACCTTC. As protein: CASSPARATDRVHGYTF.

V and J are TRBV7-3 and TRBJ2-1; TRBD2 aligns across 8 bases. The CDR3 is 16 amino acids. The trim removed 0 bases at V and 2 bases at J, leaving 3 bases unmatched. CDR1 and CDR2 (germline): SGHTA, FQGTGA. CDR3 protein: CASSLTAGVAYNEQFF. The CDR3 DNA reads as TGTGCCAGCAGCTTAACAGCGGGAGTCGCCTACAATGAGCAGTTCTTC.

This chain joins TRBV27 and TRBJ2-2; 10 nucleotides line up with TRBD2. J gave up 0 bases and V 1 base, and 8 bases lay outside the gene matches. The CDR3 has 19 residues. Looked up from germline, CDR1 is MNHEY and CDR2 is SMNVEV (reference sequence). This CDR3 is CASSLYPAGGPTNTGELFF. CDR3 DNA sequence: TGTGCCAGCAGTTTATACCCAGCGGGAGGGCCGACGAACACCGGGGAGCTGTTTTTT.

The chain employs TRBV6-4 and TRBJ2-1, with no clear D. With 0 bases removed from V and 5 bases from J, the gap between germline ends came to 8 bases. This CDR3 region has 14 residues. Germline lookup yields CDR1 MRHNA and CDR2 SNTAGT. DNA of the CDR3: TGTGCCAGCAGTGACTCCGAGGAACACAATGAGCAGTTCTTC. This gives the protein CASSDSEEHNEQFF.

J is TRBJ2-1 and V is TRBV19, with a weak D call TRBD2 (5 bases). Germline V CDR1 and CDR2: LNHDA, SQIVND (reference sequence). Trimming pared 5 bases from V and 1 base from J, leaving 15 bases between. This CDR3 is 16 amino acids long. For the CDR3, the DNA is TGTGCCAGTAGTCTCAGAGGGCTCAGGTCCTACAATGAGCAGTTCTTC. As protein: CASSLRGLRSYNEQFF.

The chain joins TRBV7-2 to TRBJ1-2; D possibly corresponds to TRBD1 (6 bases). V was cut by 3 bases and J by 4 bases, with 15 bases left in between. Germline V CDR1 and CDR2: SGHTA, FQGNSA. The length of the CDR3 is 15 residues. DNA for the CDR3: TGTGCCAGCAGCTTCGACCGGGGAGGGGGCTATGGCTACACCTTC. Its translation is CASSFDRGGGYGYTF.